At least ten counts were recorded for the clone carrying this T cell receptor beta chain. As yet, its antigen is unknown. The data belong to a study of Graves' ophthalmopathy and Graves' hyperthyroidism. Study-level points and caveats: Sensitivity reached roughly 90% and specificity over 65% for a 13-signature model separating ophthalmopathy from stable hyperthyroidism.

Hyperthyroidism cases were recent diagnoses of under 2 months' duration in people aged 18 to 65. The authors amplified TCR beta CDR3 regions, and they did so from RNA transcripts for repertoire sequencing. First-round RT-PCR with HTBI primers preceded a second-round multiplex PCR. MiXCR, run by TCRdb on the multiplex PCR reads, gives a single entry per CDR3 protein. The sample gives hundreds of thousands of distinct CDR3 sequences, roughly 20% of which show up once; about 6.6% is in the top ten. CDR1 is SGHRS and CDR2 is YFSETQ in the germline V gene. The CDR3 sequence is 16 residues long. V gave up 4 bases and J gave up 4 bases, with 20 bases separating them.

Sample: peripheral blood. The origin of this receptor is a woman between 18 and 29 years old with stable Graves' hyperthyroidism. Some clones in this sample may be carry-over from other donors' samples. The chain has TRBV5-1 and TRBJ1-1; D might be TRBD1 (5 bases). The CDR3 sequence is CASSPRTVPGGTEAFF. CDR3 DNA sequence: TGCGCCAGCAGCCCGAGGACGGTACCCGGGGGCACTGAAGCTTTCTTT.